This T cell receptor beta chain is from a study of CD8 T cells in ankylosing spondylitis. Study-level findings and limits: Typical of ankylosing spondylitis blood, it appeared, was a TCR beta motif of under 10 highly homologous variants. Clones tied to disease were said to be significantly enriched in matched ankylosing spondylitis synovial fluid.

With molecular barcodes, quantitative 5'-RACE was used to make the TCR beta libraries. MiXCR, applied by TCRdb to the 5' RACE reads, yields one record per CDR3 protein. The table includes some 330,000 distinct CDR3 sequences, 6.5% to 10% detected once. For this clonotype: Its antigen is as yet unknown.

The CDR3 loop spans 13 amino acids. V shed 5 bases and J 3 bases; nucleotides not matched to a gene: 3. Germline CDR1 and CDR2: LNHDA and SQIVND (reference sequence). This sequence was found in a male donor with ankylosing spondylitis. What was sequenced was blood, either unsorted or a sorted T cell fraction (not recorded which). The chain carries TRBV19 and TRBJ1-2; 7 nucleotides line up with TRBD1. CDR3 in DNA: TGTGCCAGTAGTTGGCAGGGGGACTATGGCTACACCTTC. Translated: CASSWQGDYGYTF.